This TCR beta chain was sequenced during a study of cytomegalovirus exposure and HLA in healthy donors. Turning to the study itself: Researchers previously reported finding more than 100 million unique TCR beta sequences from 150 million to 200 million T cells. The study's findings and limits: A likely sequencing artifact accounted for one observed cluster of highly shared sequence variants. In a later analysis, at a false discovery rate of 0.05, fewer than 20,000 TCR beta sequences were associated with HLA alleles.

Per the germline V gene, CDR1 is SGHRS and CDR2 is YFSETQ. This CDR3 contains 13 residues. Deletions cut 0 bases from V and 13 bases from J, with 16 bases between. PCR used 60 Vbeta primers and 13 Jbeta primers. In the authors' workflow: In a later analysis, of 80 million or so unique beta chains, 9 million to 11 million appeared in at least two donors. Libraries were prepared by immunoSEQ multiplex PCR; TCRdb keeps only in-frame clonotypes and omits some of them. The DNA gave D and trimming, while V, J and clone size come from that table. The data contain approximately 160,000 clones, over 60% of them singletons. In regard to this clone: Antigen specificity is unknown.

Sequenced input: PBMCs. V and J are TRBV5-1 and TRBJ2-5; D gene ambiguous. The receptor was derived from a woman aged 25-40 years in good health and CMV-seropositive. The DNA for the CDR3 is TGCGCCAGCAGCTTGGAAGATCTGGCTCGTCCGTACTTC. Amino acids: CASSLEDLARPYF.